These 22 T cell receptor beta chains originate from one sample sequenced in a study of immune heterogeneity within non-small cell lung tumors. The template for each sample was approximately 600 ng of genomic DNA, which had been extracted from bulk tumor tissue. Several widely spaced biopsies per primary tumor were taken during surgery. Untreated, newly diagnosed non-small cell lung cancer patients underwent curative surgery. Multiplex PCR relied on 32 V and 13 J primers to amplify TCR beta CDR3. TCRdb reprocessed the multiplex PCR reads via MiXCR and lists one record per CDR3 protein. The sample shows approximately 10,000 distinct CDR3 sequences, about a sixth of them seen only once. The specimen sequenced was lung tumor tissue. The receptors shown here come from a man aged 35 to 55 with non-small cell lung cancer.

This clonotype was counted at least ten times. The V gene is TRBV28, the J gene TRBJ1-1; no reliable D call. CDR3 size: 15 residues. V was cut by 3 bases and J by 1 base, with 12 bases left in between. Germline values: CDR1 MDHEN, CDR2 SYDVKM. Written as DNA, the CDR3 is TGTGCCAGCAGTTTCTCCCGGTGGGGGAACACTGAAGCTTTCTTT. Translating gives CASSFSRWGNTEAFF.

This clonotype came up many times. The chain uses TRBV15 and TRBJ2-4, with TRBD1 matching 7 bases. Germline assignment: CDR1 LNHNV and CDR2 YYDKDF (reference sequence). The CDR3 spans 19 residues. V was pared by 1 base and J by 0 bases, with 12 bases of the junction left unmatched. This CDR3 reads CATSRGTGAFLLAKNIQYF. CDR3 DNA sequence: TGTGCCACCAGCAGAGGCACAGGGGCCTTTCTCCTAGCCAAAAACATTCAGTACTTC.

In this sample, this clonotype is medium-sized (0.01 to 0.1%). This sequence joins TRBV28 and TRBJ2-7, with D perhaps matching TRBD1 (5 bases). V lost 6 bases to trimming and J lost 7 bases, with 13 bases between them. Germline CDR1 MDHEN, CDR2 SYDVKM. This CDR3 has 12 amino acids. DNA for the CDR3: TGTGCCAGCAGAGACAGCCCCTGGGAGCAGTACTTC. Protein sequence: CASRDSPWEQYF.

Ten or more counts support this clonotype. This chain connects TRBV28 to TRBJ1-5, with D maybe TRBD1 (5 bases). Germline CDR1 MDHEN, CDR2 SYDVKM. The CDR3 extends over 15 amino acids. V was trimmed by 4 bases and J by 7 bases, leaving 17 bases between them. The CDR3 DNA reads TGTGCCAGCAGTTGGGGGGTGGGGGAATACCAGCCCCAGCATTTT. Translating it yields CASSWGVGEYQPQHF.

This clonotype rates as medium-sized. The chain is built from TRBV6-1 and TRBJ2-7, with D perhaps TRBD1 (6 bases). The CDR3 length is 13 residues. Trimming shortened V by 6 bases and J by 5 bases, and 14 bases separated the two germline ends. The V gene's germline CDR1 is MNHNS and CDR2 SASEGT. The CDR3 region has the DNA TGTGCCAGCAGGGTCTCGAACAGGGACGAGCAGTACTTC. It specifies CASRVSNRDEQYF.

V and J are TRBV11-1 and TRBJ1-1, with D hard to call. Per the germline V gene, CDR1 is SGHAT and CDR2 is FQDESV (reference sequence). With 6 bases removed from V and 10 bases from J, the gap between germline ends came to 15 bases. There are 12 residues in the CDR3. Written as DNA, the CDR3 is TGTGCCAGCAGACTCGGACCAAAGGGAGCTTTCTTT. Residues: CASRLGPKGAFF.

By share, this clonotype counts as medium-sized. The V call is TRBV14, the J call TRBJ1-1; D unclear. V lost 4 bases, J lost 0 bases, and 6 bases lay in between. Germline V gene lookup returns CDR1 SGHDN and CDR2 FVKESK. The CDR3 loop spans 13 amino acids. CDR3 residues: CASSRGMNTEAFF. The CDR3 DNA is TGTGCCAGCAGCCGAGGGATGAACACTGAAGCTTTCTTT.

This clonotype is judged medium-sized (0.01 to 0.1%). The limits of the CDR3 on the DNA are not certain, so only TCRdb's listed CDR3 is given. The J gene is TRBJ1-2, the V gene TRBV30; TRBD1 was called by the table and not checked on the DNA. Germline V gene sequence: CDR1 GTSNPN, CDR2 SVGIG (reference sequence). The CDR3 contains 16 residues when both ends are counted. The CDR3 sequence: CAWWTGTGGDFRGYTF.

Note on this clonotype: No conserved phenylalanine or tryptophan ends this CDR3, so it is likely a read error. The DNA is omitted, as the CDR3 cannot be located on it reliably, and the CDR3 follows TCRdb's listing. CDR3 in amino acids: CASSLVGWGTAFYEQYFGP. This chain links TRBV7-8 with TRBJ2-3; TRBD1 is the table's D call, not checked against the DNA. A total of 19 residues make up the CDR3, ends included. Germline V CDR1 and CDR2: SGHVS, FQNEAQ.

This clonotype was seen repeatedly, ten times or more. The chain carries TRBV11-3 and TRBJ2-3, with TRBD2 identical over 8 bases. Germline CDR1 is SGHNT and CDR2 is YENEEA. Germline trimming cut 5 bases from V and 3 bases from J; bases unmatched to any gene: 4. The CDR3 loop spans 14 amino acids. The CDR3 reads CASSISGTTDTQYF. In nucleotides, the CDR3 is TGTGCCAGCAGCATTAGCGGGACAACAGATACGCAGTATTTT.

By sample share, this clonotype is medium-sized. The chain joins TRBV19 to TRBJ1-1; the D is unclear. Trimming shortened V by 3 bases and J by 1 base, and 9 bases separated the two germline ends. From germline, CDR1 is LNHDA and CDR2 SQIVND (reference sequence). This CDR3 is 14 amino acids long. Here the CDR3 DNA reads TGTGCCAGTAGTATTGGTGTTCGGAACACTGAAGCTTTCTTT. Amino acids: CASSIGVRNTEAFF.

This clonotype is medium-sized (0.01 to 0.1%). V is TRBV6-6 and J is TRBJ2-7; TRBD1 aligns across 7 bases. Per the germline V gene, CDR1 is MNHNY and CDR2 is SVGAGI (reference sequence). J lost 2 bases, V lost 0 bases, and 4 bases had no gene match. The CDR3 spans 15 residues. The CDR3 coding sequence is TGTGCCAGCAGTTACTCCGAAGACAGGGCCTACGAGCAGTACTTC. This encodes CASSYSEDRAYEQYF.

This clonotype was found many times. The chain links TRBV6-4 to TRBJ2-3, with D perhaps matching TRBD2 (6 bases). CDR1 is MRHNA and CDR2 is SNTAGT in the germline V gene. The CDR3 spans 13 residues. V lost 5 bases, J lost 0 bases, and 6 bases lay in between. The CDR3 DNA sequence: TGTGCCAGCAGTAGCGGGAGCACAGATACGCAGTATTTT. Protein: CASSSGSTDTQYF.

In its sample, this clonotype was seen many times. The chain links TRBV7-9 to TRBJ1-2, with 8 nucleotides matching TRBD1. The V gene's germline CDR1 is SEHNR and CDR2 FQNEAQ (reference sequence). The length of the CDR3 is 14 residues. V was clipped by 2 bases and J by 4 bases; unmatched bases: 3. The CDR3 sequence: CASSLQGAAYGYTF. In DNA, the CDR3 is TGTGCCAGCAGCTTACAGGGGGCGGCCTATGGCTACACCTTC. The variable domain in full, completed from reference TRBV7-9 and TRBJ1-2, reads DTGVSQNPRHKITKRGQNVTFRCDPISEHNRLYWYRQTLGQGPEFLTYFQNEAQLEKSRLLSDRFSAERPKGSFSTLEIQRTEQGDSAMYLCASSLQGAAYGYTFGSGTRLTVV.

This clonotype counts as medium-sized. The chain recombines TRBV18 with TRBJ2-2, with 7 positions matching TRBD1. This CDR3 has 14 residues. Germline V CDR1 and CDR2: KGHSH, LQKENI. With 3 bases clipped from V and 6 bases from J, the junction kept 4 bases outside the gene matches. The CDR3, as DNA: TGTGCCAGCTCACCCCAACAGGGGCCCGGGGAGCTGTTTTTT. Translation: CASSPQQGPGELFF.

Concerning this clonotype itself: A read error is possible here, since a much larger clone lies one base away. V and J are TRBV10-3 and TRBJ2-7, with 7 bases aligning to TRBD1. The CDR3 contains 18 residues. J gave up 3 bases and V 4 bases, and 18 bases lay outside the gene matches. Germline CDR1 and CDR2: ENHRY and SYGVKD. The CDR3 DNA reads as TGTGCCATCAGTGCGATACAGGGGTCGCGAAACAAACGCTACGAGCAGTACTTC. Its translation: CAISAIQGSRNKRYEQYF.

This clonotype is medium-sized by share. The chain uses TRBV2 and TRBJ1-2, with 8 bases fitting TRBD1. The CDR3 has 14 residues. Germline V gene lookup returns CDR1 SNHLY and CDR2 FYNNEI. The V segment lost 6 bases and the J segment 7 bases; nucleotides outside the gene matches: 10. The CDR3 DNA follows: TGTGCCAGCAGCGCCCAGGGGGCGTCCGGTGGCTACACCTTC. Translating it yields CASSAQGASGGYTF.

This clonotype was seen a handful of times. This chain links TRBV15 with TRBJ2-5, with D hard to call. Germline V lookup: CDR1 LNHNV, CDR2 YYDKDF (reference sequence). With 1 base removed from V and 1 base from J, the gap between germline ends came to 10 bases. The CDR3 consists of 15 residues. The CDR3 here is CATSRVAVPQETQYF. The DNA for the CDR3 is TGTGCCACCAGCAGAGTGGCAGTGCCCCAAGAGACCCAGTACTTC.

This clonotype came up many times. The chain carries TRBV10-3 and TRBJ2-3; D is unresolved. Trimming left V 3 bases short and J 4 bases short, with 5 bases between. This CDR3 spans 12 amino acids. Looked up from germline, CDR1 is ENHRY and CDR2 is SYGVKD. CDR3 loop: CAISEGSDTQYF. The CDR3 DNA reads TGTGCCATCAGTGAAGGTTCAGATACGCAGTATTTT.

By share of the sample, this clonotype is medium-sized (0.01 to 0.1%). J is TRBJ2-2 and V is TRBV30, with 14 bases aligning to TRBD2. The length of the CDR3 is 16 residues. The V and J ends lost 4 bases and 4 bases, in that order; junction bases with no gene match: 5. Germline V lookup: CDR1 GTSNPN, CDR2 SVGIG (reference sequence). CDR3 in DNA: TGTGCCTGGAACCGACTAGCGGGAGGGATCACCGGGGAGCTGTTTTTT. Protein product: CAWNRLAGGITGELFF. Full variable domain (missing parts from reference TRBV30 and TRBJ2-2): SQTIHQWPATLVQPVGSPLSLECTVEGTSNPNLYWYRQAAGRGLQLLFYSVGIGQISSEVPQNLSASRPQDRQFILSSKKLLLSDSGFYLCAWNRLAGGITGELFFGEGSRLTVL.

This clonotype appeared many times. The V and J genes are TRBV6-2 or TRBV6-3 and TRBJ2-1, with D tentatively TRBD1 or TRBD2 (6 bases each). V was pared by 7 bases and J by 4 bases, with 23 bases between. The CDR3 loop spans 17 amino acids. CDR1 and CDR2 from the germline V gene are MNHEY and SVGEGT. The CDR3 region has the DNA TGTGCCAGCACCTCACCCACCTGGAGGGGGAAATACAATGAGCAGTTCTTC. It yields the protein CASTSPTWRGKYNEQFF.

This clonotype appeared many times. V and J are TRBV7-8 and TRBJ1-1; D remains unclear. Trimming removed 5 bases at V and 2 bases at J, with 21 bases between. The CDR3 contains 17 residues. Germline values: CDR1 SGHVS, CDR2 FQNEAQ. CDR3 in DNA: TGTGCCAGCAGCCGGTTGGGAGGCGCTGATAGAAACACTGAAGCTTTCTTT. Protein product: CASSRLGGADRNTEAFF.